The clone carrying this T cell receptor (beta chain) was found many times. The antigen is unknown. This beta chain is an unintended read in a library built for alpha chains; its size means little. Time point indicated: sample taken at primary tumor resection. The CDR3 is 16 residues long. Looked up from germline, CDR1 is LGHNA and CDR2 is YSLEER. V was trimmed by 0 bases and J by 6 bases, leaving 15 bases between them. These data originate in a study of spatial heterogeneity in lung cancer. Whole-study results and caveats: Expanded alpha and beta TCR counts within tumors tracked tumor mutation counts.

One entry per CDR3 protein results from TCRdb running MiXCR on the 5' RACE reads. This sample yields about 12,000 distinct CDR3 sequences, of which roughly 4.6% are seen a single time; around 25% belongs to the top ten. The chain couples TRBV4-3 to TRBJ2-1; D may be TRBD2 (7 bases). The sequence was collected from a male donor with early-stage non-small cell lung cancer. This specimen consisted of lung tumor tissue, obtained at surgery. The CDR3 sequence is CASSQEGTGGPNEQFF. Here the CDR3 DNA reads TGCGCCAGCAGCCAAGAAGGGACGGGGGGCCCCAATGAGCAGTTCTTC.